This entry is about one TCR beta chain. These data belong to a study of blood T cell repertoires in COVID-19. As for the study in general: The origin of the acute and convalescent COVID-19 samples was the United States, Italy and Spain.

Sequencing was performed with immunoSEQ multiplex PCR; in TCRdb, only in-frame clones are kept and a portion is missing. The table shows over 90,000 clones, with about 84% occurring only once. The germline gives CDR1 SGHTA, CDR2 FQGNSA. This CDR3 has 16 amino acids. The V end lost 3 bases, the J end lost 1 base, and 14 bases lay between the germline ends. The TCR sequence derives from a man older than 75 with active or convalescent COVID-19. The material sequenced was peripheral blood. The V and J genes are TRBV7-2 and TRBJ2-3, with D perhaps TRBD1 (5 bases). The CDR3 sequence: CASSFNGALGTDTQYF. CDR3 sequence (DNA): TGTGCCAGCAGCTTTAATGGGGCGTTGGGCACAGATACGCAGTATTTT.